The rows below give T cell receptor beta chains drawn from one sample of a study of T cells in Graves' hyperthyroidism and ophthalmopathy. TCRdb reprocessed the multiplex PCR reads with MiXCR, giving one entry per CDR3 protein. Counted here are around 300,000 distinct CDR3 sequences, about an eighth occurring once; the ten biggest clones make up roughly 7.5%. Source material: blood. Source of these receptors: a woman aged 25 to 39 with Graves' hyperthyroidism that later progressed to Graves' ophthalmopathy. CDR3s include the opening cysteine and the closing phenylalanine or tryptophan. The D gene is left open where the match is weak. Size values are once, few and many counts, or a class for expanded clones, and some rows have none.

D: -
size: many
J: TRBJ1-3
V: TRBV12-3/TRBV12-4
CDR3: CASSFGDGNTIYF
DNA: TGTGCCAGCAGTTTTGGAGATGGAAACACCATATATTTT

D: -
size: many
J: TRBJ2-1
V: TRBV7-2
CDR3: CASTYRGGWNEQFF
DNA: TGTGCCAGCACCTACCGTGGGGGCTGGAATGAGCAGTTCTTC

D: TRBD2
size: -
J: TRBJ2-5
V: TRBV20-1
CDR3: CSARGGLAANQETQYF
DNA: TGCAGTGCTAGGGGTGGACTAGCGGCGAATCAAGAGACCCAGTACTTC

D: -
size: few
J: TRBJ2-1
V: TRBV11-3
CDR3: CASSRFLDSYNEQFF
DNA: TGTGCCAGCAGCCGTTTCCTTGACTCGTACAATGAGCAGTTCTTC

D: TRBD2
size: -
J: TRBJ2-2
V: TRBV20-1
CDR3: CSAGEGLADTTGELFF
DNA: TGCAGTGCTGGAGAAGGACTAGCGGATACTACCGGGGAGCTGTTTTTT

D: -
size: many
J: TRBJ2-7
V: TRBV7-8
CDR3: CASSWRQEYTEQYF
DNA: TGTGCCAGCAGCTGGCGGCAGGAATATACGGAGCAGTACTTC

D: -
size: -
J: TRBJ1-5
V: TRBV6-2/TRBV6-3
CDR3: CASSKGLQPQHF
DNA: TGTGCCAGCAGCAAAGGGTTACAGCCCCAGCATTTT

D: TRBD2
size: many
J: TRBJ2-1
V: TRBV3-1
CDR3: CASSHPQGMGLAGANSYNEQFF
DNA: TGTGCCAGCAGCCACCCACAGGGGATGGGACTAGCGGGAGCGAACTCCTACAATGAGCAGTTCTTC

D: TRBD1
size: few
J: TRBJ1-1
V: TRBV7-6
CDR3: CASSLYGTGAPDTEAFF
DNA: TGTGCCAGCAGCTTATACGGGACAGGGGCGCCTGACACCGAAGCTTTCTTT

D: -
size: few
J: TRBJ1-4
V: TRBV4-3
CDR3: CASSQDGRGGNEKLFF
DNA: TGCGCCAGCAGCCAAGATGGCAGGGGAGGAAATGAAAAACTGTTTTTT